This passage covers 27 T cell receptor beta chains from one sample sequenced in a study of CD8 T cells in ankylosing spondylitis. TCRdb fed the 5' RACE reads into MiXCR, producing one record per CDR3 protein. The profile shows under 300,000 distinct CDR3 sequences, roughly 10% of them singletons. Sequencing was carried out using blood, either unsorted or a sorted T cell fraction (not recorded which). The receptor source for this set is a male donor with ankylosing spondylitis or in good health (not recorded which).

This clonotype showed up many times. The chain joins TRBV7-2 to TRBJ2-4; 12 bases are a match to TRBD2. Per germline, CDR1 SGHTA and CDR2 FQGNSA. The CDR3 extends over 16 amino acids. J was trimmed by 8 bases and V by 2 bases; bases with no gene match: 7. CDR3 coding DNA: TGTGCCAGCAGCTTATATCCTAGCGGGAGGGAGGACATTCAGTACTTC. This codes for CASSLYPSGREDIQYF.

The CDR3 DNA reads TGTGCCTGCTCCCAAGATTTCCGGACGGCGGGAGGGCCTAACAATGAGCAGTTCTTC. Encoded protein: CACSQDFRTAGGPNNEQFF. The chain employs TRBV3-1 and TRBJ2-1; 9 nucleotides agree with TRBD2. J was trimmed by 5 bases and V by 11 bases; bases with no gene match: 25. There are 19 residues in the CDR3. Per germline, CDR1 LGHDT and CDR2 YNNKEL (reference sequence).

This clonotype was found once. The chain combines TRBV4-2 with TRBJ1-1; D gene unclear. CDR3 length: 15 residues. V was clipped by 5 bases and J by 1 base, with 14 bases between them. The germline V gene has CDR1 LGHNA and CDR2 YNFKEQ. The CDR3 DNA reads as TGTGCCAGCAGCGTTCGAGCTTCCCCGAACACTGAAGCTTTCTTT. This sequence encodes CASSVRASPNTEAFF.

This chain links TRBV24-1 with TRBJ2-2; 8 nucleotides line up with TRBD1. The CDR3 covers 15 residues. With V trimmed by 5 bases and J by 1 base, 2 bases remained unmatched. The germline gives CDR1 KGHDR, CDR2 SFDVKD. CDR3 protein: CATSGTGGNTGELFF. The CDR3 coding sequence is TGTGCCACCAGTGGTACAGGGGGGAACACCGGGGAGCTGTTTTTT.

Only a few counts were recorded for this clonotype. The chain is built from TRBV5-1 and TRBJ2-5; D gene unclear. The germline V and J ends were trimmed by 0 bases and 1 base, with 10 bases remaining between them. Germline loops: CDR1 SGHRS, CDR2 YFSETQ. This CDR3 is built from 15 residues. DNA for the CDR3: TGCGCCAGCAGCTTGGAAGGGCAGAGCCAAGAGACCCAGTACTTC. As protein: CASSLEGQSQETQYF.

The genes are TRBV7-9 and TRBJ2-5; a possible D gene is TRBD1 (5 bases). Germline V gene lookup returns CDR1 SEHNR and CDR2 FQNEAQ (reference sequence). Trimming shortened V by 7 bases and J by 5 bases, and 11 bases separated the two germline ends. CDR3 length: 12 residues. The CDR3 is CASKKGLETQYF. In DNA, the CDR3 is TGTGCCAGCAAGAAGGGGTTGGAGACCCAGTACTTC. Variable domain in full (rest from reference TRBV7-9 and TRBJ2-5): DTGVSQNPRHKITKRGQNVTFRCDPISEHNRLYWYRQTLGQGPEFLTYFQNEAQLEKSRLLSDRFSAERPKGSFSTLEIQRTEQGDSAMYLCASKKGLETQYFGPGTRLLVL.

The sample holds many counts of this clonotype. This chain connects TRBV5-1 to TRBJ2-3, with TRBD2 as a possible D gene (6 bases). CDR1 is SGHRS, CDR2 YFSETQ, per germline. This CDR3 region has 15 residues. With 3 bases removed from V and 2 bases from J, the gap between germline ends came to 13 bases. This chain's CDR3 is CASSWSGLATDTQYF. The DNA for the CDR3 is TGCGCCAGCAGCTGGAGCGGGTTAGCCACAGATACGCAGTATTTT.

This clonotype was counted ten times or more. This sequence joins TRBV6-5 and TRBJ2-2; unclear D gene. Germline-derived CDR1 and CDR2 are MNHEY and SVGAGI. CDR3 size: 12 residues. V was clipped by 2 bases and J by 8 bases, with 6 bases between them. CDR3 sequence reads: CASSYTTGELFF. The CDR3 DNA reads TGTGCCAGCAGTTACACTACTGGGGAGCTGTTTTTT.

At least ten counts were recorded for this clonotype. The chain uses TRBV29-1 and TRBJ2-1; TRBD1 matches at 8 bases. Germline CDR1 SQVTM, CDR2 ANQGSEA. Germline trimming cut 2 bases from V and 10 bases from J; bases unmatched to any gene: 7. CDR3 length: 13 amino acids. Here the CDR3 reads CSVERDRGVEQFF. Here the CDR3 DNA reads TGCAGCGTTGAACGAGACAGGGGTGTGGAGCAGTTCTTC.

This rearrangement joins TRBV2 to TRBJ2-5, with D perhaps being TRBD1 or TRBD2 (5 bases each). CDR1 is SNHLY and CDR2 is FYNNEI in the germline V gene. Trimming took 5 bases from V and 7 from J, leaving 20 bases between them. This CDR3 has 15 residues. The CDR3 protein is CASSQEGRTLGTQYF. The CDR3 DNA is TGTGCCAGCAGTCAAGAGGGACGGACCCTAGGGACCCAGTACTTC.

Ten or more counts support this clonotype. V gene TRBV5-1 combines with J gene TRBJ1-4; D possibly corresponds to TRBD1 (6 bases). CDR3 size: 15 residues. CDR1 is SGHRS and CDR2 is YFSETQ in the germline V gene. Trimming cost V 1 base and J 5 bases, with 12 bases left between them. CDR3 bases: TGCGCCAGCAGCTTGCAACCAGGGGCGAATGAAAAACTGTTTTTT. Its protein product is CASSLQPGANEKLFF.

This clonotype showed up many times. The rearrangement uses TRBV5-6 and TRBJ2-3; perhaps D is TRBD1 or TRBD2 (5 bases each). The CDR3 is made up of 12 amino acids. Germline lookup yields CDR1 SGHDT and CDR2 YYEEEE. The ends were cut back, 4 bases at V and 9 bases at J, with 12 bases in the middle. The CDR3 loop is CASSASGTTQYF. CDR3 sequence (DNA): TGTGCCAGCAGCGCCTCCGGGACGACGCAGTATTTT. The whole variable domain, filled in from reference TRBV5-6 and TRBJ2-3, reads DAGVTQSPTHLIKTRGQQVTLRCSPKSGHDTVSWYQQALGQGPQFIFQYYEEEERQRGNFPDRFSGHQFPNYSSELNVNALLLGDSALYLCASSASGTTQYFGPGTRLTVL.

The gene calls are TRBV11-2 and TRBJ2-7, with 9 bases lining up with TRBD2. The germline CDR1 and CDR2 sequences are SGHAT and FQNNGV. Unmatched junction bases numbered 10, after V lost 2 bases and J lost 11 bases. The CDR3 is 14 amino acids. The CDR3 loop is CASSLSLAGTAKYF. CDR3 sequence (DNA): TGTGCCAGCAGCTTAAGCCTAGCGGGGACGGCGAAGTACTTC. Full variable domain (remainder filled in from reference TRBV11-2 and TRBJ2-7): EAGVAQSPRYKIIEKRQSVAFWCNPISGHATLYWYQQILGQGPKLLIQFQNNGVVDDSQLPKDRFSAERLKGVDSTLKIQPAKLEDSAVYLCASSLSLAGTAKYFGPGTRLTVT.

The V and J genes are TRBV7-2 and TRBJ1-2; D is unclear. The CDR3 is made up of 15 amino acids. Germline CDR1 is SGHTA and CDR2 is FQGNSA. The germline V and J ends were trimmed by 1 base and 4 bases, with 13 bases remaining between them. The CDR3 bases are TGTGCCAGCAGCTTAGACGGCCTCTCGGGCTATGGCTACACCTTC. This codes for CASSLDGLSGYGYTF.

This clonotype has ten or more counts. The chain uses TRBV9 and TRBJ2-5; D gene ambiguous. The V end lost 0 bases, the J end lost 2 bases, and 14 bases lay between the germline ends. The CDR3 contains 16 residues. CDR1 SGDLS and CDR2 YYNGEE come from the germline V gene. CDR3 coding DNA: TGTGCCAGCAGCGTAGGGCAGGACGAGGAGCAAGAGACCCAGTACTTC. Translation gives CASSVGQDEEQETQYF.

This clonotype was observed many times. The genes are TRBV20-1 and TRBJ2-7; D remains unclear. Germline CDR1 is DFQATT and CDR2 is SNEGSKA (reference sequence). The germline V and J ends were trimmed by 5 bases and 2 bases, with 10 bases remaining between them. CDR3 size: 12 residues. The CDR3 sequence: CSAPKGTYEQYF. CDR3 nucleotide sequence: TGCAGTGCTCCAAAGGGCACCTACGAGCAGTACTTC.

The sample holds a few counts of this clonotype. The V gene is TRBV5-4, the J gene TRBJ2-3; D call uncertain. This CDR3 has 14 residues. Germline lookup yields CDR1 SGHNT and CDR2 YYREEE (reference sequence). The germline V and J ends were trimmed by 0 bases and 2 bases, with 7 bases remaining between them. The CDR3 here is CASSLELPTDTQYF. CDR3 nucleotide sequence: TGTGCCAGCAGCTTGGAACTACCCACAGATACGCAGTATTTT.

This clonotype has a count of ten or more. The chain joins TRBV12-3 or TRBV12-4 to TRBJ2-3; 9 positions agree with TRBD2. V lost 5 bases to trimming and J lost 1 base; unmatched junction nucleotides: 4. There are 15 residues in the CDR3. The CDR3 DNA reads TGTGCCAGCAGTCCTCAGCGGGGGGGCACAGATACGCAGTATTTT. Translating gives CASSPQRGGTDTQYF.

This clonotype was observed many times. V is TRBV7-8 and J is TRBJ2-5; possibly TRBD2 for D (6 bases). The V gene lost 7 bases and the J gene lost 5 bases, with 14 bases spanning the gap. Germline loops: CDR1 SGHVS, CDR2 FQNEAQ. The CDR3 spans 13 residues. For the CDR3, the DNA is TGTGCCAGCAACCCCGGGAGCCAGGAGACCCAGTACTTC. Residues: CASNPGSQETQYF. Drawing the rest from reference TRBV7-8 and TRBJ2-5, the complete variable domain is GAGVSQSPRYKVAKRGQDVALRCDPISGHVSLFWYQQALGQGPEFLTYFQNEAQLDKSGLPSDRFFAERPEGSVSTLKIQRTQQEDSAVYLCASNPGSQETQYFGPGTRLLVL.

This clonotype turned up a few times. The V gene is TRBV7-9, the J gene TRBJ2-1, with D perhaps matching TRBD1 or TRBD2 (5 bases each). V was shortened by 8 bases and J by 6 bases, with 14 bases between the two germline ends. The CDR3 spans 13 residues. CDR1 and CDR2 from the germline V gene are SEHNR and FQNEAQ (reference sequence). The chain's CDR3 is CASPPAGTNEQFF. The CDR3 DNA reads TGTGCCAGCCCCCCCGCAGGGACCAATGAGCAGTTCTTC. Full variable domain (missing parts from reference TRBV7-9 and TRBJ2-1): DTGVSQNPRHKITKRGQNVTFRCDPISEHNRLYWYRQTLGQGPEFLTYFQNEAQLEKSRLLSDRFSAERPKGSFSTLEIQRTEQGDSAMYLCASPPAGTNEQFFGPGTRLTVL.

The table lists this clonotype with a few counts. This CDR3 is CCSPRTSGRWADTQYF. The DNA for the CDR3 is TGCTGCTCTCCGAGGACTAGCGGGAGGTGGGCAGATACGCAGTATTTT. J is TRBJ2-3 and V is TRBV20-1; 14 bases agree with TRBD2. The V gene's germline CDR1 is DFQATT and CDR2 SNEGSKA (reference sequence). There are 16 residues in the CDR3.

The table lists this clonotype with a few counts. This rearrangement joins TRBV6-4 to TRBJ2-3, with TRBD2 identical over 9 bases. This CDR3 contains 16 residues. The J segment lost 4 bases and the V segment lost 0 bases, leaving 5 bases of the junction unmatched. Looked up from germline, CDR1 is MRHNA and CDR2 is SNTAGT. CDR3 residues: CASSDSGAGGPDTQYF. As DNA, the CDR3 is TGTGCCAGCAGTGACTCGGGCGCGGGGGGGCCAGATACGCAGTATTTT.

The chain employs TRBV18 and TRBJ1-5; D is unclear. Per the germline V gene, CDR1 is KGHSH and CDR2 is LQKENI. This CDR3 region has 13 residues. Deletions cut 2 bases from V and 9 bases from J, with 11 bases between. DNA for the CDR3: TGTGCCAGCTCACCAGAGATGGAGGTGCCCCAGCATTTT. This sequence encodes CASSPEMEVPQHF. The variable domain in full, with the rest retrieved from reference TRBV18 and TRBJ1-5, is NAGVMQNPRHLVRRRGQEARLRCSPMKGHSHVYWYRQLPEEGLKFMVYLQKENIIDESGMPKERFSAEFPKEGPSILRIQQVVRGDSAAYFCASSPEMEVPQHFGDGTRLSIL.

The chain uses TRBV24-1 and TRBJ2-1; maybe TRBD2 (5 bases). The CDR3 loop spans 16 amino acids. V lost 4 bases and J lost 2, with 14 bases in between. The germline V gene has CDR1 KGHDR and CDR2 SFDVKD. CDR3 loop: CATSDIKGVPYNEQFF. The CDR3, as DNA: TGTGCCACCAGTGACATAAAGGGAGTTCCCTACAATGAGCAGTTCTTC.

V is TRBV12-3 or TRBV12-4 and J is TRBJ1-1; D is possibly TRBD1 (5 bases). Trimming removed 5 bases at V and 0 bases at J, with 10 bases between. This CDR3 is built from 14 residues. The CDR3 DNA is TGTGCCAGCAGTCCGGGGCCCATGAACACTGAAGCTTTCTTT. It translates to CASSPGPMNTEAFF.

This rearrangement joins TRBV28 to TRBJ1-2; D is unresolved. This CDR3 contains 13 residues. V was pared by 2 bases and J by 5 bases, with 9 bases between. Germline V gene sequence: CDR1 MDHEN, CDR2 SYDVKM. The CDR3 region has the DNA TGTGCCAGCAGTTTACTTCAGTCGTATGGCTACACCTTC. Translated, it gives CASSLLQSYGYTF.

This rearrangement joins TRBV3-1 to TRBJ2-1; D unresolved. The germline gives CDR1 LGHDT, CDR2 YNNKEL (reference sequence). This CDR3 is built from 14 residues. Trimming left V 0 bases short and J 8 bases short, with 11 bases between. For the CDR3, the DNA is TGTGCCAGCAGCCAAGAGTCAGGTTACTATGAGCAGTTCTTC. Translated: CASSQESGYYEQFF.